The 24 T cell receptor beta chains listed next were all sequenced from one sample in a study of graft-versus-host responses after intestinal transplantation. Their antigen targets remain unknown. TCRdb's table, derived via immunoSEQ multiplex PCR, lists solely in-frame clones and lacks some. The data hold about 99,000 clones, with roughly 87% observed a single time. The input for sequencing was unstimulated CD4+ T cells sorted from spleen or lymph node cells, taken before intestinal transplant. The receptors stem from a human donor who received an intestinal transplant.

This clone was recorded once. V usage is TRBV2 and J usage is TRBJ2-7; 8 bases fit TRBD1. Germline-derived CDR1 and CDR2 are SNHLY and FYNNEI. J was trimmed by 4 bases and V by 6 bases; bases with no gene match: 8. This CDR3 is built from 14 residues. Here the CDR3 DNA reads TGTGCCAGCAGAGACAGGGGTCCGCAATACGAGCAGTACTTC. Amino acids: CASRDRGPQYEQYF.

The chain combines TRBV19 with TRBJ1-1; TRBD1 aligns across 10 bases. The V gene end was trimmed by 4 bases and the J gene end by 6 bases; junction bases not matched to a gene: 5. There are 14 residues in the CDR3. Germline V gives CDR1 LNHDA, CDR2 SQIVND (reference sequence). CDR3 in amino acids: CASSRQGAWAEAFF. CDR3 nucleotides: TGTGCCAGTAGTAGACAGGGGGCTTGGGCTGAAGCTTTCTTT. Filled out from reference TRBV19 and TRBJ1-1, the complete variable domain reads DGGITQSPKYLFRKEGQNVTLSCEQNLNHDAMYWYRQDPGQGLRLIYYSQIVNDFQKGDIAEGYSVSREKKESFPLTVTSAQKNPTAFYLCASSRQGAWAEAFFGQGTRLTVV.

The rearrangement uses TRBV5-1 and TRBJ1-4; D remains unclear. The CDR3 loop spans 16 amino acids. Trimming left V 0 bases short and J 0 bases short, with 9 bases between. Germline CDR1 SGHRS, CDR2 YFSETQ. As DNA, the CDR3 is TGCGCCAGCAGCTTGGCTCTAGATGCAACTAATGAAAAACTGTTTTTT. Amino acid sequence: CASSLALDATNEKLFF.

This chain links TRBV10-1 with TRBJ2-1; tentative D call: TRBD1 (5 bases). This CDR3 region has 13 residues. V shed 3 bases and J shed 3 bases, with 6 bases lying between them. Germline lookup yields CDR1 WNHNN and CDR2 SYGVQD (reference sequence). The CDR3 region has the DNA TGCGCCAGCAGTGACAGGGACTACAATGAGCAGTTCTTC. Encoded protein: CASSDRDYNEQFF.

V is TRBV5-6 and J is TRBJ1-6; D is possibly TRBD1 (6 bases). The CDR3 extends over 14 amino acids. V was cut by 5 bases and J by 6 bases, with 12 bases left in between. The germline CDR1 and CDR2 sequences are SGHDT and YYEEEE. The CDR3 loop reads CASRGGPGNSPLHF. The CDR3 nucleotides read TGTGCCAGCAGAGGGGGACCGGGTAATTCACCCCTCCACTTT.

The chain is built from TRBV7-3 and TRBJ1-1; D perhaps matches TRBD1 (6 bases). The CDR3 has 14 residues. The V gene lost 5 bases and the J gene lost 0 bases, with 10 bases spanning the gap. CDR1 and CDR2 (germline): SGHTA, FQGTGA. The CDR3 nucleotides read TGTGCCAGCAGCGGTAAGGGGGTGAACACTGAAGCTTTCTTT. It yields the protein CASSGKGVNTEAFF.

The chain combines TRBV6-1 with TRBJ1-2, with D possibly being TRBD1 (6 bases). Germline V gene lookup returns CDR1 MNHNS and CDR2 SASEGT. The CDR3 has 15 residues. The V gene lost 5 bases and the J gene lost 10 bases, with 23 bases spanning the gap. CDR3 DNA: TGTGCCAGCAGTACCACCTGGGGGGGCTCCCTTGACTACACCTTC. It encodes CASSTTWGGSLDYTF.

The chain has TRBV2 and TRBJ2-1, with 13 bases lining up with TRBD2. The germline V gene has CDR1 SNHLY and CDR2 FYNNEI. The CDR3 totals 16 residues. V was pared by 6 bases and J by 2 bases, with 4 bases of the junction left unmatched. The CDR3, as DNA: TGTGCCAGCAGCTATGGACTAGCGGGAGCCTACAATGAGCAGTTCTTC. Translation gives CASSYGLAGAYNEQFF. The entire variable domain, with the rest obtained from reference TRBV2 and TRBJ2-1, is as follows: EPEVTQTPSHQVTQMGQEVILRCVPISNHLYFYWYRQILGQKVEFLVSFYNNEISEKSEIFDDQFSVERPDGSNFTLKIRSTKLEDSAMYFCASSYGLAGAYNEQFFGPGTRLTVL.

The CDR3 region has the DNA TGTGCCACCAGCAGAGATTTACTTGGGACAGGGGACTATGGCTACACCTTC. The encoded protein is CATSRDLLGTGDYGYTF. The rearrangement links TRBV15 to TRBJ1-2, with 10 positions matching TRBD1. There are 17 residues in the CDR3. V was clipped by 0 bases and J by 3 bases; unmatched bases: 7. Germline assignment: CDR1 LNHNV and CDR2 YYDKDF (reference sequence).

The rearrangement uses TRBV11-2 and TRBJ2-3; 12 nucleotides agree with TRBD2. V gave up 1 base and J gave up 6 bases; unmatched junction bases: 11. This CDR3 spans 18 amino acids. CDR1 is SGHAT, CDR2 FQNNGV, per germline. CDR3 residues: CASSLAAGLAGGSDTQYF. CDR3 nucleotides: TGTGCCAGCAGCTTAGCCGCGGGACTAGCGGGTGGTTCTGATACGCAGTATTTT.

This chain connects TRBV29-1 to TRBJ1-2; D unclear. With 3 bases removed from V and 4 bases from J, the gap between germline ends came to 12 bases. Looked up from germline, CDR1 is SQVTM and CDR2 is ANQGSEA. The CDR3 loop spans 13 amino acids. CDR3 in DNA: TGCAGCGTTGATCCGGTGGTTGGCTATGGCTACACCTTC. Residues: CSVDPVVGYGYTF. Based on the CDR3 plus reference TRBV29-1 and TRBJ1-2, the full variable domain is SAVISQKPSRDICQRGTSLTIQCQVDSQVTMMFWYRQQPGQSLTLIATANQGSEATYESGFVIDKFPISRPNLTFSTLTVSNMSPEDSSIYLCSVDPVVGYGYTFGSGTRLTVV.

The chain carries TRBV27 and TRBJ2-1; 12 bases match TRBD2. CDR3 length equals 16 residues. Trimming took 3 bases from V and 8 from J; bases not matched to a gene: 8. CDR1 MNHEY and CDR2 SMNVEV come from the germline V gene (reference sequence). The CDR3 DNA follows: TGTGCCAGCAGTTTGTTGACTAGCGGGAGAGGCGATGAGCAGTTCTTC. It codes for CASSLLTSGRGDEQFF.

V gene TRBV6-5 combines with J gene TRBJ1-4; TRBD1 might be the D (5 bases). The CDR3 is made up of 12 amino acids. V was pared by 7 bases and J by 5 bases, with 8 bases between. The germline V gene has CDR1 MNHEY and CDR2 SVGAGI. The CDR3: CASTNRNEKLFF. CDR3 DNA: TGTGCCAGCACCAACAGGAATGAAAAACTGTTTTTT.

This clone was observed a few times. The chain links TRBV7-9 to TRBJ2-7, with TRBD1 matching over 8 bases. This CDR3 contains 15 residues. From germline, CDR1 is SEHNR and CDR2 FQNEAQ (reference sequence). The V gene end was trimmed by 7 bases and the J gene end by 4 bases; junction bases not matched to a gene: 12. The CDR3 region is CASTPDRGSRYEQYF. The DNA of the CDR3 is TGTGCCAGCACCCCAGACAGGGGTAGCAGATACGAGCAGTACTTC.

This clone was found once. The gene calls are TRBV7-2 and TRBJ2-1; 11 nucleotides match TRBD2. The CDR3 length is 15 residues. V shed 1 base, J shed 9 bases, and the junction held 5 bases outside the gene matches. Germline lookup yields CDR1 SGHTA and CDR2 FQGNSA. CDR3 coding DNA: TGTGCCAGCAGCTTAGTAGCGGGGGGGGTGATTGAGCAGTTCTTC. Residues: CASSLVAGGVIEQFF.

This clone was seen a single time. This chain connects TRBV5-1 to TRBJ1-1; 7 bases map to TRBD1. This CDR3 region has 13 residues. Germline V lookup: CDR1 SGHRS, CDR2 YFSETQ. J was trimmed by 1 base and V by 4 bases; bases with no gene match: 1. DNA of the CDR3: TGCGCCAGCAGCGGGACAGAGAACACTGAAGCTTTCTTT. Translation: CASSGTENTEAFF. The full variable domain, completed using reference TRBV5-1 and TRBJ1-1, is KAGVTQTPRYLIKTRGQQVTLSCSPISGHRSVSWYQQTPGQGLQFLFEYFSETQRNKGNFPGRFSGRQFSNSRSEMNVSTLELGDSALYLCASSGTENTEAFFGQGTRLTVV.

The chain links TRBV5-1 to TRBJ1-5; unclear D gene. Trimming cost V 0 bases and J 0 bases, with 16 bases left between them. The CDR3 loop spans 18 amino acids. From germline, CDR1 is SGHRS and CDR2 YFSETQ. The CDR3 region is CASSLDAGGIHSNQPQHF. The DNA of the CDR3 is TGCGCCAGCAGCTTGGATGCGGGCGGGATTCATAGCAATCAGCCCCAGCATTTT. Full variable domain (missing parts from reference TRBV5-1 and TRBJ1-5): KAGVTQTPRYLIKTRGQQVTLSCSPISGHRSVSWYQQTPGQGLQFLFEYFSETQRNKGNFPGRFSGRQFSNSRSEMNVSTLELGDSALYLCASSLDAGGIHSNQPQHFGDGTRLSIL.

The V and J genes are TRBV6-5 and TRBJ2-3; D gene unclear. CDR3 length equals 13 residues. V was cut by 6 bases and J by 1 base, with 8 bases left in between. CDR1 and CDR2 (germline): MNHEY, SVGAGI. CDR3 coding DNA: TGTGCCAGCAGCCATGGGCGCACAGATACGCAGTATTTT. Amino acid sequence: CASSHGRTDTQYF.

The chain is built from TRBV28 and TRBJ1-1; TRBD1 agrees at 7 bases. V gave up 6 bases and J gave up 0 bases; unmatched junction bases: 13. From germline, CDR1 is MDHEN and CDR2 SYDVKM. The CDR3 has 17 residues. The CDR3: CASSRHRDSLMNTEAFF. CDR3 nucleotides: TGTGCCAGCAGCCGACACCGGGACAGCCTCATGAACACTGAAGCTTTCTTT.

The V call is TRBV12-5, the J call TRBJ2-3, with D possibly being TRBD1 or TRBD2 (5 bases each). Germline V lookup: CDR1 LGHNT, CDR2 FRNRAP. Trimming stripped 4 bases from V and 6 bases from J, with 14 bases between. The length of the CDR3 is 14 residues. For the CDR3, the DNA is TGTGCTAGTGGTTCCGATGGGGGAAGGGATACGCAGTATTTT. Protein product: CASGSDGGRDTQYF.

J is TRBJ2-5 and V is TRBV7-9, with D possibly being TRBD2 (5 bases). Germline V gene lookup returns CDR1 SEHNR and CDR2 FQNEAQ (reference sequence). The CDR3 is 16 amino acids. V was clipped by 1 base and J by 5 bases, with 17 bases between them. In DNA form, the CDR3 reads TGTGCCAGCAGCTTAGTGGGTAGCCCAAAGCGGGAGACCCAGTACTTC. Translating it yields CASSLVGSPKRETQYF.

The CDR3: CAWTTSSGNTIYF. CDR3 DNA sequence: TGTGCCTGGACGACTAGCTCTGGAAACACCATATATTTT. This chain joins TRBV30 and TRBJ1-3, with unresolved D. V lost 4 bases, J lost 0 bases, and 7 bases lay in between. Germline loops: CDR1 GTSNPN, CDR2 SVGIG (reference sequence). This CDR3 contains 13 residues.

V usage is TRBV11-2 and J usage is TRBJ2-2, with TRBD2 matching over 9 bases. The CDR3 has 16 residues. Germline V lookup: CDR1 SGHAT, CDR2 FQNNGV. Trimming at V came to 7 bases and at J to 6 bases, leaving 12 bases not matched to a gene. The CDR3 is CASIPSLGTSSGELFF. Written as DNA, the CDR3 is TGTGCCAGCATCCCTTCGCTAGGGACTAGCTCCGGGGAGCTGTTTTTT.

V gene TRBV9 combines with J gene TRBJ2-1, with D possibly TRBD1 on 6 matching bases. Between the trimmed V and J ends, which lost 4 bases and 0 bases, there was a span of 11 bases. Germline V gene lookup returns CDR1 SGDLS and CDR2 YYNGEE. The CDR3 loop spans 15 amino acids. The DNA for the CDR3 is TGTGCCAGCAGCTTTACAGGGTACTCCTACAATGAGCAGTTCTTC. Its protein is CASSFTGYSYNEQFF.